The clone carrying this T cell receptor (beta chain) was seen at least ten times. These data originate in a study of CD8 T cells in ankylosing spondylitis. TCRdb analysed the 5' RACE reads with MiXCR anew, one entry per CDR3 protein. The repertoire has some 200,000 distinct CDR3 sequences, approximately 18% of them found once; the top ten carry more than 3.5%. Germline V lookup: CDR1 KGHSH, CDR2 LQKENI. Trimming pared 5 bases from V and 6 bases from J, leaving 11 bases between. The CDR3 runs to 13 residues. The receptor was derived from a male donor aged 10-30 years with ankylosing spondylitis or in good health (not recorded which). What was sequenced was blood, either unsorted or a sorted T cell fraction (not recorded which). The chain has TRBV18 and TRBJ2-1; D might be TRBD2 (6 bases). This CDR3 is CASSSGTFNEQFF. For the CDR3, the DNA is TGTGCCAGCTCATCCGGGACTTTCAATGAGCAGTTCTTC.